Below are 15 T cell receptor beta chains sequenced from a single sample in a study of long-term antiretroviral therapy in people with HIV. Researchers report immunoSEQ v3.0 was run at survey level. Assay: immunoSEQ multiplex PCR; the TCRdb copy retains only in-frame clones and omits some. The table records 23,000 or so clones, roughly 91% of them present only once. This sample comprised unsorted PBMCs, obtained 0.2 years before starting antiretroviral therapy. These receptors all come from a man between 18 and 29 years old with HIV.

The chain links TRBV6-1 to TRBJ1-2; no clear D. This CDR3 region has 13 residues. Germline-derived CDR1 and CDR2 are MNHNS and SASEGT. V lost 4 bases, J lost 0 bases, and 6 bases lay in between. The CDR3 DNA sequence: TGTGCCAGCAGTGTTGACCCTAACTATGGCTACACCTTC. Residues: CASSVDPNYGYTF.

This sequence joins TRBV10-1 and TRBJ2-7; 7 bases are a match to TRBD1. CDR3 size: 11 residues. The germline CDR1 and CDR2 sequences are WNHNN and SYGVQD (reference sequence). V lost 7 bases, J lost 5 bases, and 2 bases stayed unmatched. The CDR3 coding sequence is TGCGCCAGCATGGACAGGAACGAGCAGTACTTC. As protein: CASMDRNEQYF.

This clone was counted once. This chain connects TRBV10-3 to TRBJ2-1; D perhaps matches TRBD1 (6 bases). Germline loops: CDR1 ENHRY, CDR2 SYGVKD. Trimming stripped 0 bases from V and 0 bases from J, with 15 bases between. CDR3 length: 18 residues. The CDR3 sequence is CAISESGADRSSYNEQFF. The CDR3 region has the DNA TGTGCCATCAGTGAGTCGGGGGCCGACCGAAGCTCCTACAATGAGCAGTTCTTC.

V gene TRBV14 combines with J gene TRBJ1-4; tentative D call: TRBD1 (5 bases). V shed 3 bases and J shed 13 bases, with 15 bases lying between them. The CDR3 is 13 residues long. The germline gives CDR1 SGHDN, CDR2 FVKESK. This CDR3 is CASSHAPGPRLFF. DNA of the CDR3: TGTGCCAGCAGCCATGCTCCGGGACCTAGACTGTTTTTT.

The gene calls are TRBV19 and TRBJ2-7, with 10 bases aligning to TRBD1. V was pared by 3 bases and J by 5 bases, with 13 bases of the junction left unmatched. The CDR3 consists of 17 residues. Per the germline V gene, CDR1 is LNHDA and CDR2 is SQIVND (reference sequence). In DNA, the CDR3 is TGTGCCAGTAGTATTCTGTTAAGGGACAGGGGAAACAACGAGCAGTACTTC. This codes for CASSILLRDRGNNEQYF.

The rearrangement links TRBV7-8 to TRBJ2-7; D is ambiguous. The germline V and J ends were trimmed by 3 bases and 2 bases, with 8 bases remaining between them. CDR3 length: 13 amino acids. The germline V gene has CDR1 SGHVS and CDR2 FQNEAQ. CDR3 region: CASSFGNTYEQYF. The CDR3 DNA reads as TGTGCCAGCAGCTTTGGGAATACCTACGAGCAGTACTTC.

This chain connects TRBV7-9 to TRBJ2-2, with 10 bases lining up with TRBD1. J lost 4 bases, V lost 5 bases, and 7 bases had no gene match. Germline V CDR1 and CDR2: SEHNR, FQNEAQ (reference sequence). This CDR3 comprises 16 residues. The DNA of the CDR3 is TGTGCCAGCAGCGCTCCGTGGACAGGGGGCACCGGGGAGCTGTTTTTT. It translates to CASSAPWTGGTGELFF.

The rearrangement links TRBV2 to TRBJ1-1; D ambiguous. The germline CDR1 and CDR2 sequences are SNHLY and FYNNEI. The CDR3 spans 15 residues. V lost 8 bases and J 0 bases, leaving 16 bases between the germline ends. CDR3 in amino acids: CASGEGSRMNTEAFF. CDR3 nucleotides: TGTGCCAGCGGAGAGGGCAGCAGAATGAACACTGAAGCTTTCTTT.

V gene TRBV11-2 combines with J gene TRBJ1-2, with D uncertain. CDR1 is SGHAT, CDR2 FQNNGV, per germline. The ends were cut back, 4 bases at V and 1 base at J, with 7 bases in the middle. The CDR3 consists of 13 residues. The CDR3 bases are TGTGCCAGCAGCTCTGACCTTAACTATGGCTACACCTTC. Its protein is CASSSDLNYGYTF.

The genes are TRBV6-6 and TRBJ2-2, with D possibly TRBD1 on 6 matching bases. The CDR3 runs 16 residues. The V and J ends lost 4 bases and 7 bases respectively, with 19 bases between them. CDR1 MNHNY and CDR2 SVGAGI come from the germline V gene (reference sequence). The CDR3 region is CASSSEDGQINGELFF. CDR3 bases: TGTGCCAGCAGTTCCGAGGATGGACAGATAAACGGGGAGCTGTTTTTT.

This clone was seen a handful of times. The genes are TRBV7-8 and TRBJ1-2, with D maybe TRBD1 (6 bases). The CDR3 has 16 residues. V was clipped by 4 bases and J by 3 bases, with 18 bases between them. The germline CDR1 and CDR2 sequences are SGHVS and FQNEAQ. CDR3 region: CASSSYRVEADYGYTF. For the CDR3, the DNA is TGTGCCAGCAGCTCTTACAGGGTCGAAGCGGACTATGGCTACACCTTC. Variable domain in full (rest from reference TRBV7-8 and TRBJ1-2): GAGVSQSPRYKVAKRGQDVALRCDPISGHVSLFWYQQALGQGPEFLTYFQNEAQLDKSGLPSDRFFAERPEGSVSTLKIQRTQQEDSAVYLCASSSYRVEADYGYTFGSGTRLTVV.

J is TRBJ2-5 and V is TRBV30; tentative D call: TRBD2 (6 bases). Germline CDR1 and CDR2: GTSNPN and SVGIG (reference sequence). The CDR3 has 12 amino acids. V was clipped by 4 bases and J by 3 bases, with 9 bases between them. The CDR3 bases are TGTGCCTGGAATAGCGGTGAAGAGACCCAGTACTTC. Encoded protein: CAWNSGEETQYF.

The chain links TRBV9 to TRBJ1-3; D is uncertain. This CDR3 contains 13 residues. Per germline, CDR1 SGDLS and CDR2 YYNGEE. Deletions cut 7 bases from V and 2 bases from J, with 10 bases between. The DNA for the CDR3 is TGTGCCAGCTCTTTCGGAACTGGAAACACCATATATTTT. Translating gives CASSFGTGNTIYF.

In this sample, this clone turned up once. J is TRBJ2-5 and V is TRBV9; D perhaps matches TRBD2 (6 bases). This CDR3 comprises 15 residues. With 4 bases removed from V and 1 base from J, the gap between germline ends came to 14 bases. Germline V CDR1 and CDR2: SGDLS, YYNGEE. This CDR3 reads CASSPRDFSQETQYF. The CDR3, as DNA: TGTGCCAGCAGCCCTCGGGACTTCTCCCAAGAGACCCAGTACTTC.

CDR3 nucleotides: TGTGCCAGCAGCTTAGGGGCAGGGGACTTTGTCTATGGCTACACCTTC. Amino acids: CASSLGAGDFVYGYTF. This chain connects TRBV5-5 to TRBJ1-2; TRBD1 is a possible D gene (6 bases). V lost 2 bases to trimming and J lost 4 bases, with 18 bases between them. Germline-derived CDR1 and CDR2 are SGHKS and YYEKEE (reference sequence). The CDR3 extends over 16 amino acids.